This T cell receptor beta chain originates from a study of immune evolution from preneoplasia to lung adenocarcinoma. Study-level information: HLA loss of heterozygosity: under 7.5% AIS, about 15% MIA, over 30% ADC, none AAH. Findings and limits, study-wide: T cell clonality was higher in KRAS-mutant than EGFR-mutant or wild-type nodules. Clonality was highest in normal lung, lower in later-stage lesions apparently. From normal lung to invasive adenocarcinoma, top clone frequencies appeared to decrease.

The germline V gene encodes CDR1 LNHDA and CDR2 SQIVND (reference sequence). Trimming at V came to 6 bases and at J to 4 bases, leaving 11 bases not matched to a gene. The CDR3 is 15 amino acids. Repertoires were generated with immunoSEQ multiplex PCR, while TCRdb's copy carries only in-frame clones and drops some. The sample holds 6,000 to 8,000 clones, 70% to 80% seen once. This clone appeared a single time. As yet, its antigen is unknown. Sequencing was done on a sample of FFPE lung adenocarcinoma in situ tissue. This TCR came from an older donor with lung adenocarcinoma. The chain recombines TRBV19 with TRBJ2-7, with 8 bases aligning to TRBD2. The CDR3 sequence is CASSPVLAGRYEQYF. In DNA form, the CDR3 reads TGTGCCAGTAGCCCAGTCTTAGCGGGGAGGTACGAGCAGTACTTC.